The clone carrying this TCR beta chain was seen a handful of times. Other DNA sequences in the sample encode the same CDR3. This specimen belongs to a study of shared clonotypes between healthy human individuals. Looked up from germline, CDR1 is SGHAT and CDR2 is FQNNGV. V lost 2 bases to trimming and J lost 1 base, with 2 bases between them. The CDR3 consists of 12 residues. Each subset's genomic DNA was split evenly across several immunoSEQ plates. How the authors handled the data: Junction-only sequences produced by ImmunoSEQ had no quality scores, so filtering differed. Clones were read by immunoSEQ multiplex PCR, and TCRdb kept only the in-frame ones, dropping some. The DNA gave D and trimming, while V, J and clone size come from that table. Here the sample spans approximately 2,300,000 clones, about 90% being singletons.

Sequences were obtained from naive CD4+ T cells from PBMCs. Subset in this sample: CD45RA+ positively selected. The chain recombines TRBV11-2 with TRBJ1-1, with unresolved D. The sequence was collected from a man younger than 35 in good health. Some clones in this sample may be carry-over from other donors' samples. The CDR3 DNA reads as TGTGCCAGCAGCTTACAGAACACTGAAGCTTTCTTT. It translates to CASSLQNTEAFF.